The 25 T cell receptor beta chains presented below share a single source sample, sequenced in a study of cytomegalovirus exposure and HLA in healthy donors. Method: immunoSEQ multiplex PCR; TCRdb's copy keeps in-frame clones and lacks some. The sample holds 150,000 to 200,000 clones, 70% to 90% seen once. The sample was PBMCs. These receptors came from a woman between 18 and 29 years old in good health and CMV-seronegative.

This clone showed up just a few times. J is TRBJ2-1 and V is TRBV9; TRBD2 agrees at 8 bases. CDR1 and CDR2 from the germline V gene are SGDLS and YYNGEE. CDR3 length: 14 residues. V shed 8 bases and J 0 bases; nucleotides not matched to a gene: 4. The CDR3 sequence: CARFGLASYNEQFF. In nucleotides, the CDR3 is TGTGCCAGATTTGGACTAGCCTCCTACAATGAGCAGTTCTTC.

The chain carries TRBV11-2 and TRBJ2-5, with 8 bases lining up with TRBD2. Germline lookup yields CDR1 SGHAT and CDR2 FQNNGV. Trimming at V came to 2 bases and at J to 2 bases, leaving 10 bases not matched to a gene. The CDR3 runs 17 residues. The CDR3 loop reads CASSLIAGPVTQETQYF. The CDR3 DNA sequence: TGTGCCAGCAGCTTAATAGCGGGACCAGTGACGCAAGAGACCCAGTACTTC.

The chain employs TRBV2 and TRBJ2-2, with a tentative D call TRBD2 (5 bases). Germline loops: CDR1 SNHLY, CDR2 FYNNEI. V was shortened by 7 bases and J by 8 bases, with 8 bases between the two germline ends. The CDR3 sequence is 11 residues long. The CDR3, as DNA: TGTGCCAGCATTTGGAGGGGGGAGCTGTTTTTT. Translating gives CASIWRGELFF.

The rearrangement joins TRBV11-2 to TRBJ2-1; a possible D gene is TRBD2 (5 bases). With 8 bases removed from V and 0 bases from J, the gap between germline ends came to 17 bases. CDR1 is SGHAT, CDR2 FQNNGV, per germline. The CDR3 has 16 residues. CDR3 sequence (DNA): TGTGCCAGCCTATGGGGAGTAGAGTCCTCCTACAATGAGCAGTTCTTC. Its translation is CASLWGVESSYNEQFF.

This clone was observed once. The chain joins TRBV7-9 to TRBJ2-7; 13 positions match TRBD2. The germline gives CDR1 SEHNR, CDR2 FQNEAQ (reference sequence). Trimming at V came to 3 bases and at J to 2 bases, leaving 1 base not matched to a gene. This CDR3 is 15 amino acids long. CDR3 nucleotide sequence: TGTGCCAGCAGCTTCGGACTAGCGGGGGCCTACGAGCAGTACTTC. It translates to CASSFGLAGAYEQYF.

V is TRBV29-1 and J is TRBJ1-2; D might be TRBD1 (5 bases). Trimming took 7 bases from V and 4 from J, leaving 10 bases between them. CDR3 length equals 11 residues. Germline CDR1 and CDR2: SQVTM and ANQGSEA. This CDR3 reads CSAQGAYGYTF. DNA for the CDR3: TGCAGCGCCCAAGGGGCCTATGGCTACACCTTC.

This rearrangement joins TRBV2 to TRBJ2-5; 8 positions match TRBD2. The J segment lost 2 bases and the V segment lost 6 bases, leaving 2 bases of the junction unmatched. Germline CDR1 and CDR2: SNHLY and FYNNEI. The CDR3 has 13 amino acids. CDR3 loop: CASRLAAQETQYF. The CDR3 bases are TGTGCCAGCAGACTAGCGGCACAAGAGACCCAGTACTTC.

J is TRBJ1-1 and V is TRBV7-8, with D maybe TRBD1 (6 bases). V was trimmed by 6 bases and J by 4 bases, leaving 21 bases between them. Germline-derived CDR1 and CDR2 are SGHVS and FQNEAQ. The CDR3 has 16 amino acids. The CDR3 here is CASSLNSQGARTEAFF. The CDR3 DNA is TGTGCCAGCAGTCTAAACTCACAGGGTGCACGCACTGAAGCTTTCTTT.

The gene calls are TRBV5-1 and TRBJ2-7, with D possibly being TRBD2 (6 bases). The germline V gene encodes CDR1 SGHRS and CDR2 YFSETQ. The CDR3 is made up of 17 amino acids. V gave up 6 bases and J gave up 0 bases, with 22 bases separating them. The CDR3 region is CASILPSLARSSYEQYF. The DNA for the CDR3 is TGCGCCAGCATCCTTCCTTCACTAGCCCGGAGCTCCTACGAGCAGTACTTC.

This sequence joins TRBV5-1 and TRBJ2-5; 8 bases are a match to TRBD2. This CDR3 spans 15 amino acids. CDR1 and CDR2 (germline): SGHRS, YFSETQ. The V and J ends lost 0 bases and 1 base, in that order; junction bases with no gene match: 2. The CDR3 sequence is CASSLAGGLQETQYF. CDR3 in DNA: TGCGCCAGCAGCTTGGCGGGGGGGCTCCAAGAGACCCAGTACTTC. The full variable domain, with the rest looked up from reference TRBV5-1 and TRBJ2-5, is KAGVTQTPRYLIKTRGQQVTLSCSPISGHRSVSWYQQTPGQGLQFLFEYFSETQRNKGNFPGRFSGRQFSNSRSEMNVSTLELGDSALYLCASSLAGGLQETQYFGPGTRLLVL.

Only a few counts were recorded for this clone. The V call is TRBV19, the J call TRBJ1-1, with D perhaps matching TRBD1 (6 bases). The CDR3 extends over 15 amino acids. Trimming cost V 6 bases and J 6 bases, with 20 bases left between them. In germline, CDR1 is LNHDA, CDR2 SQIVND (reference sequence). The CDR3 DNA follows: TGTGCCAGTAGGCTATCACAGGGCGGGGGGTCTGAAGCTTTCTTT. Its translation is CASRLSQGGGSEAFF. Supplemented by reference TRBV19 and TRBJ1-1, the full variable domain reads DGGITQSPKYLFRKEGQNVTLSCEQNLNHDAMYWYRQDPGQGLRLIYYSQIVNDFQKGDIAEGYSVSREKKESFPLTVTSAQKNPTAFYLCASRLSQGGGSEAFFGQGTRLTVV.

With respect to this clone: This sample includes further DNA sequences coding for the same CDR3. The rearrangement links TRBV18 to TRBJ2-7; D unclear. Trimming cost V 3 bases and J 1 base, with 4 bases left between them. The CDR3 sequence is 12 residues long. The germline gives CDR1 KGHSH, CDR2 LQKENI. As DNA, the CDR3 is TGTGCCAGCTCACCGTCGTCCTACGAGCAGTACTTC. It codes for CASSPSSYEQYF.

The CDR3: CASSLSLYYGYTF. CDR3 bases: TGTGCCAGCAGTCTCAGTTTGTACTATGGCTACACCTTC. The chain links TRBV6-1 to TRBJ1-2; no reliable D call. Trimming shortened V by 5 bases and J by 3 bases, and 10 bases separated the two germline ends. CDR3 length: 13 amino acids. Germline V CDR1 and CDR2: MNHNS, SASEGT.

The chain joins TRBV7-9 to TRBJ2-2; TRBD1 matches at 11 bases. Germline V gene sequence: CDR1 SEHNR, CDR2 FQNEAQ (reference sequence). The junction had 5 bases not matched to a gene; V was cut back by 8 bases and J by 3 bases. The CDR3 spans 15 residues. CDR3: CASGTGGRYTGELFF. The CDR3 DNA reads as TGTGCCAGCGGGACAGGGGGTCGTTACACCGGGGAGCTGTTTTTT.

The chain carries TRBV7-9 and TRBJ1-2, with 9 bases identical to TRBD1. Trimming removed 2 bases from V and 4 bases from J; junction bases left unmatched: 5. CDR1 SEHNR and CDR2 FQNEAQ come from the germline V gene (reference sequence). CDR3 length equals 15 residues. Here the CDR3 reads CASSLPGQGPYGYTF. CDR3 nucleotides: TGTGCCAGCAGCTTACCGGGACAGGGACCCTATGGCTACACCTTC.

This clone has more than one count but fewer than ten. This chain uses TRBV5-4 with TRBJ1-2; D is uncertain. Trimming cost V 5 bases and J 2 bases, with 10 bases left between them. The germline gives CDR1 SGHNT, CDR2 YYREEE (reference sequence). The CDR3 consists of 13 residues. In nucleotides, the CDR3 is TGTGCCAGCAGGCCGACTTTAAACTATGGCTACACCTTC. Residues: CASRPTLNYGYTF.

The chain has TRBV30 and TRBJ1-2; D possibly corresponds to TRBD1 (6 bases). In germline, CDR1 is GTSNPN, CDR2 SVGIG (reference sequence). The germline V and J ends were trimmed by 4 bases and 4 bases, with 22 bases remaining between them. The CDR3 is 16 residues long. The CDR3 is CAWIPLGGGHGYGYTF. As DNA, the CDR3 is TGTGCCTGGATCCCCTTAGGGGGGGGGCATGGCTATGGCTACACCTTC.

This chain uses TRBV7-2 with TRBJ2-7; 13 bases match TRBD2. The germline V gene encodes CDR1 SGHTA and CDR2 FQGNSA. V was clipped by 5 bases and J by 3 bases; unmatched bases: 13. The CDR3 runs to 18 residues. The CDR3 DNA is TGTGCCAGCAGCCTCAACACAAAGGGACTAGCGGGAATCTACGAGCAGTACTTC. Translated: CASSLNTKGLAGIYEQYF.

The chain has TRBV10-3 and TRBJ1-2; TRBD1 aligns across 7 bases. CDR3 length: 14 amino acids. The germline CDR1 and CDR2 sequences are ENHRY and SYGVKD. After removal of 8 bases from V and 6 bases from J, the junction contained 12 bases not matched to a gene. DNA of the CDR3: TGTGCCATCTTGGGTTACAACAGGGGAAATGGCTACACCTTC. Protein product: CAILGYNRGNGYTF.

The chain recombines TRBV18 with TRBJ2-3; 7 bases fit TRBD1. With V trimmed by 4 bases and J by 2 bases, 3 bases remained unmatched. Germline values: CDR1 KGHSH, CDR2 LQKENI. The CDR3 consists of 14 residues. The CDR3 reads CASSRDSLTDTQYF. CDR3 nucleotide sequence: TGTGCCAGCTCACGGGACAGCCTCACAGATACGCAGTATTTT.

The V call is TRBV18, the J call TRBJ2-3, with 7 bases fitting TRBD2. After removal of 1 base from V and 6 bases from J, the junction contained 10 bases not matched to a gene. This CDR3 has 16 amino acids. The V gene's germline CDR1 is KGHSH and CDR2 LQKENI. The CDR3, as DNA: TGTGCCAGCTCACCACAGCGGGGCCTGGGGGTGGATACGCAGTATTTT. Translation gives CASSPQRGLGVDTQYF.

In nucleotides, the CDR3 is TGTGCCAGCAGGGAGGGTTCAACTAATGAAAAACTGTTTTTT. As protein: CASREGSTNEKLFF. The genes are TRBV6-5 and TRBJ1-4; D remains ambiguous. V shed 6 bases and J shed 0 bases, with 8 bases lying between them. This CDR3 has 14 amino acids. Germline lookup yields CDR1 MNHEY and CDR2 SVGAGI.

The rearrangement joins TRBV9 to TRBJ1-4; 7 bases are a match to TRBD1. Germline V gene lookup returns CDR1 SGDLS and CDR2 YYNGEE. With V trimmed by 0 bases and J by 6 bases, 5 bases remained unmatched. The CDR3 has 15 amino acids. For the CDR3, the DNA is TGTGCCAGCAGCGTAGCCGGACAGGAGGATGAAAAACTGTTTTTT. Protein product: CASSVAGQEDEKLFF.

J is TRBJ1-2 and V is TRBV29-1; D ambiguous. The CDR3 has 13 residues. Trimming shortened V by 2 bases and J by 1 base, and 8 bases separated the two germline ends. Germline V gene lookup returns CDR1 SQVTM and CDR2 ANQGSEA. CDR3 residues: CSVERAGNYGYTF. As DNA, the CDR3 is TGCAGCGTTGAACGCGCGGGTAACTATGGCTACACCTTC.

The genes are TRBV30 and TRBJ1-3; D gene unclear. There are 12 residues in the CDR3. Germline CDR1 GTSNPN, CDR2 SVGIG (reference sequence). Trimming shortened V by 0 bases and J by 5 bases, and 5 bases separated the two germline ends. In nucleotides, the CDR3 is TGTGCCTGGAGTGTACTCAGAAACACCATATATTTT. It yields the protein CAWSVLRNTIYF. The full variable domain, in which reference TRBV30 and TRBJ1-3 provide the parts outside the CDR3, is SQTIHQWPATLVQPVGSPLSLECTVEGTSNPNLYWYRQAAGRGLQLLFYSVGIGQISSEVPQNLSASRPQDRQFILSSKKLLLSDSGFYLCAWSVLRNTIYFGEGSWLTVV.